Shown below are 21 T cell receptor beta chains from a single sample sequenced in a study of blood T cell repertoires in COVID-19 (TCRdb year 2020). The library was generated by the immunoSEQ multiplex PCR assay. The table comes from immuneACCESS by way of TCRdb, which keeps in-frame sequences with V and J called. Part of the clones is missing from these tables; in studies checked, under half for an unresolved V gene and the rest for unknown reasons. The sample table holds nearly 60,000 clones, of which around 91% were seen once. The ten most abundant clones make up around 13% of the sample. The sample was peripheral blood. The source of these receptors is a man between 60 and 75 years old with active COVID-19.

The gene calls are TRBV7-9 and TRBJ2-2; a weak D match, TRBD2 (7 bases). V was shortened by 8 bases and J by 1 base, with 23 bases between the two germline ends. The CDR3 consists of 18 residues. The germline gives CDR1 SEHNR, CDR2 FQNEAQ (reference sequence). CDR3 loop: CASSHPRGGARNTGELFF. CDR3 sequence (DNA): TGTGCCAGCTCACACCCGAGGGGGGGGGCTAGGAACACCGGGGAGCTGTTTTTT.

The gene calls are TRBV4-1 and TRBJ2-7; D is unclear. CDR1 and CDR2 from the germline V gene are MGHRA and YSYEKL. This CDR3 is built from 14 residues. V lost 1 base and J lost 3, with 10 bases in between. CDR3: CASSQGNRDYEQYF. The CDR3 DNA follows: TGCGCCAGCAGCCAAGGAAACAGAGACTACGAGCAGTACTTC.

The chain is built from TRBV10-3 and TRBJ1-1, with no clear D. Trimming stripped 2 bases from V and 1 base from J, with 8 bases between. From germline, CDR1 is ENHRY and CDR2 SYGVKD. This CDR3 region has 14 residues. The CDR3 DNA reads TGTGCCATCAGTGAGACAAGGAGGAACACTGAAGCTTTCTTT. This gives the protein CAISETRRNTEAFF.

The chain carries TRBV5-4 and TRBJ2-1, with D perhaps TRBD1 (5 bases). Germline V gene lookup returns CDR1 SGHNT and CDR2 YYREEE (reference sequence). V was trimmed by 1 base and J by 7 bases, leaving 9 bases between them. The CDR3 sequence is 13 residues long. CDR3 sequence: CASSLRTLNEQFF. CDR3 in DNA: TGTGCCAGCAGCTTGAGGACATTAAATGAGCAGTTCTTC.

The V and J genes are TRBV29-1 and TRBJ1-2, with TRBD1 matching 7 bases. This CDR3 region has 13 residues. Trimming cost V 6 bases and J 1 base; bases outside gene matches: 5. Germline CDR1 and CDR2: SQVTM and ANQGSEA. The CDR3 DNA sequence: TGCAGCGTGCGGACAGGCGGTAACTATGGCTACACCTTC. Translation: CSVRTGGNYGYTF.

This rearrangement joins TRBV20-1 to TRBJ2-7; 9 bases line up with TRBD1. Germline V gene sequence: CDR1 DFQATT, CDR2 SNEGSKA (reference sequence). The CDR3 covers 15 residues. After removal of 3 bases from V and 3 bases from J, the junction contained 9 bases not matched to a gene. The CDR3 loop reads CSASVQGQGHYEQYF. CDR3 in DNA: TGCAGTGCTAGTGTTCAGGGACAGGGACACTACGAGCAGTACTTC.

This sequence joins TRBV6-2 or TRBV6-3 and TRBJ2-4; possibly TRBD2 for D (6 bases). V gave up 7 bases and J gave up 2 bases, with 18 bases separating them. Germline CDR1 is MNHEY and CDR2 is SVGEGT. This CDR3 has 16 residues. The chain's CDR3 is CASIPGIGGSKNIQYF. DNA of the CDR3: TGTGCCAGCATCCCGGGGATCGGGGGTTCCAAAAACATTCAGTACTTC.

The chain combines TRBV28 with TRBJ2-2; weak D call: TRBD2 (6 bases). The CDR3 runs 12 residues. Germline loops: CDR1 MDHEN, CDR2 SYDVKM. The CDR3 DNA reads as TGTGCTTGGAGGGGGAACACCGGGGAGCTGTTTTTT. This translates into CAWRGNTGELFF.

The chain carries TRBV19 and TRBJ2-7; 9 bases fit TRBD1. The junction had 4 bases not matched to a gene; V was cut back by 3 bases and J by 1 base. The CDR3 contains 15 residues. Germline V gene data show CDR1 as LNHDA and CDR2 as SQIVND (reference sequence). The DNA for the CDR3 is TGTGCCAGTAGTATGAGGGACAGGGAATCCTACGAGCAGTACTTC. Its protein product is CASSMRDRESYEQYF.

The chain links TRBV7-9 to TRBJ1-1; TRBD1 matches at 8 bases. The length of the CDR3 is 16 residues. CDR1 and CDR2 (germline): SEHNR, FQNEAQ (reference sequence). V shed 6 bases, J shed 0 bases, and the junction held 9 bases outside the gene matches. The chain's CDR3 is CASRDRTGPMNTEAFF. CDR3 coding DNA: TGTGCCAGCAGGGACAGGACAGGGCCCATGAACACTGAAGCTTTCTTT.

The J gene is TRBJ1-6, the V gene TRBV28; D is undetermined. The CDR3 has 14 residues. The germline gives CDR1 MDHEN, CDR2 SYDVKM. The V end lost 8 bases, the J end lost 2 bases, and 10 bases lay between the germline ends. The CDR3 nucleotides are TGTGCCAGCTGGAGTCCTACCTATAATTCACCCCTCCACTTT. Amino acid sequence: CASWSPTYNSPLHF.

This chain joins TRBV10-3 and TRBJ2-3; TRBD2 might be the D (5 bases). Germline lookup yields CDR1 ENHRY and CDR2 SYGVKD. This CDR3 has 14 residues. The germline V and J ends were trimmed by 4 bases and 3 bases, with 11 bases remaining between them. CDR3 in amino acids: CAISAREPTDTQYF. In DNA form, the CDR3 reads TGTGCCATCAGTGCCCGGGAACCGACAGATACGCAGTATTTT.

The V call is TRBV30, the J call TRBJ1-5, with D perhaps matching TRBD1 (5 bases). The germline CDR1 and CDR2 sequences are GTSNPN and SVGIG (reference sequence). This CDR3 has 14 amino acids. V was trimmed by 0 bases and J by 4 bases, leaving 10 bases between them. The CDR3 region is CAWSVPGVNQPQHF. CDR3 nucleotide sequence: TGTGCCTGGAGTGTACCGGGGGTAAATCAGCCCCAGCATTTT.

The chain recombines TRBV24-1 with TRBJ2-2, with 8 nucleotides matching TRBD1. CDR3 length: 13 residues. Germline assignment: CDR1 KGHDR and CDR2 SFDVKD. J gave up 5 bases and V 7 bases, and 2 bases lay outside the gene matches. CDR3 protein: CATRDRETGELFF. The CDR3 coding sequence is TGTGCCACCAGGGACAGGGAAACCGGGGAGCTGTTTTTT.

This chain connects TRBV7-9 to TRBJ2-5; D gene uncertain. Trimming removed 6 bases from V and 5 bases from J, with 7 bases in between. Germline-derived CDR1 and CDR2 are SEHNR and FQNEAQ (reference sequence). The CDR3 extends over 11 amino acids. The CDR3 reads CASSFQETQYF. Here the CDR3 DNA reads TGTGCCAGCAGTTTTCAGGAGACCCAGTACTTC.

The DNA of the CDR3 is TGCGCCAGCAGCTTGACGAGAGGAGGGCCGAGGTTCTCCTACGAGCAGTACTTC. Encoded protein: CASSLTRGGPRFSYEQYF. The chain uses TRBV5-1 and TRBJ2-7; the D gene is possibly TRBD2 (6 bases). Trimming took 1 base from V and 0 from J, leaving 20 bases between them. The CDR3 loop spans 18 amino acids. From germline, CDR1 is SGHRS and CDR2 YFSETQ.

The chain links TRBV20-1 to TRBJ1-6; TRBD1 might be the D (6 bases). CDR1 is DFQATT and CDR2 is SNEGSKA in the germline V gene (reference sequence). The CDR3 is made up of 11 amino acids. The CDR3 here is CGGQSDSPLHF. CDR3 DNA sequence: TGCGGGGGACAATCGGATTCACCCCTCCACTTT.

The V gene is TRBV28, the J gene TRBJ2-7; 8 nucleotides line up with TRBD2. V trimming: 3 bases; J trimming: 3 bases; junction bases outside the gene matches: 10. The CDR3 length is 16 residues. CDR1 MDHEN and CDR2 SYDVKM come from the germline V gene. The CDR3 coding sequence is TGTGCCAGCAGTTTGGGTATAGCGGGACGGTTCTACGAGCAGTACTTC. Encoded protein: CASSLGIAGRFYEQYF.

The chain employs TRBV5-8 and TRBJ2-3; D gene unclear. CDR3 length equals 15 residues. Germline loops: CDR1 SGHTS, CDR2 YDEGEE. V lost 0 bases, J lost 2 bases, and 10 bases lay in between. CDR3: CASSLGSRNTDTQYF. Here the CDR3 DNA reads TGTGCCAGCAGCTTGGGTAGCAGAAACACAGATACGCAGTATTTT.

The chain couples TRBV10-2 to TRBJ2-3; maybe TRBD2 (5 bases). In germline, CDR1 is WSHSY, CDR2 SAAADI. This CDR3 has 13 residues. Trimming stripped 6 bases from V and 5 bases from J, with 12 bases between. The CDR3 loop reads CASRRRRGDTQYF. For the CDR3, the DNA is TGCGCCAGCAGGCGGAGACGGGGAGATACGCAGTATTTT.

The chain couples TRBV5-5 to TRBJ1-5, with 8 bases identical to TRBD1. The CDR3 contains 16 residues. V dropped 2 bases and J dropped 3; count of bases not matched to a gene: 7. Germline CDR1 is SGHKS and CDR2 is YYEKEE (reference sequence). The CDR3 loop is CASSLQGEGVNQPQHF. For the CDR3, the DNA is TGTGCCAGCAGCTTACAGGGGGAAGGGGTCAATCAGCCCCAGCATTTT.